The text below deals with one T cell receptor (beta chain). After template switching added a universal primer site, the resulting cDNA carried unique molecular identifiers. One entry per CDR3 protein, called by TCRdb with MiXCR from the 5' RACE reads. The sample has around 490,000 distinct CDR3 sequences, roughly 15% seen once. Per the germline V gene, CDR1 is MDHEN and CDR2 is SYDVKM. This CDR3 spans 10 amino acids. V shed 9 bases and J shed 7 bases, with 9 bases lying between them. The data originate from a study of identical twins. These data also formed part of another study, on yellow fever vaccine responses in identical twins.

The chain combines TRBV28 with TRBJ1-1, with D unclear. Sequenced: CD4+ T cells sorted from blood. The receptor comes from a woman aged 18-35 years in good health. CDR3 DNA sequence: TGTGCCAGTCTTAAGGGTGAAGCTTTCTTT. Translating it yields CASLKGEAFF.